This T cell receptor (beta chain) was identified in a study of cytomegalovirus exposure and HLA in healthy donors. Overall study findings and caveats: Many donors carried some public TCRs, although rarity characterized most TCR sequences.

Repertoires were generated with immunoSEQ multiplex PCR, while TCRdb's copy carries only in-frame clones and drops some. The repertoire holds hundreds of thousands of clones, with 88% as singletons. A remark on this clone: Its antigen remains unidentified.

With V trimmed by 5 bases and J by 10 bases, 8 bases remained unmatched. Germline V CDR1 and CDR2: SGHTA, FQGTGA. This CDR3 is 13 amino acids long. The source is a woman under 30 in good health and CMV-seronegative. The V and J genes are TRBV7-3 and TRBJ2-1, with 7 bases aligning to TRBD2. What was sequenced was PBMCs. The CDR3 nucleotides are TGTGCCAGCAGCCAACAACCGGGACTAGAGCAGTTCTTC. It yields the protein CASSQQPGLEQFF.